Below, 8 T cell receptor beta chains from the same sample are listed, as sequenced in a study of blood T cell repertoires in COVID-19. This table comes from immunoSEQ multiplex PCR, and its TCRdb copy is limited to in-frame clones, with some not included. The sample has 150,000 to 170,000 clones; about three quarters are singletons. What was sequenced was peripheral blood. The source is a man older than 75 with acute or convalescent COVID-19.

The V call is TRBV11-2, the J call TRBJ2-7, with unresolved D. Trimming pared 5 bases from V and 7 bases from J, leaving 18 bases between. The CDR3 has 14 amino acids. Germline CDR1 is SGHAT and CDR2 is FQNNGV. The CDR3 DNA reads TGTGCCAGCAGCGTTTTATCCTACCGGAGTGAGCAGTACTTC. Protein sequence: CASSVLSYRSEQYF.

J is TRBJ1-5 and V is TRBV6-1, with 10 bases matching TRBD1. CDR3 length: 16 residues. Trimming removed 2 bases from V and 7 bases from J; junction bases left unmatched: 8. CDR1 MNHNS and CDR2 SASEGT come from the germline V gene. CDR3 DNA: TGTGCCAGCAGTGAAAGGGGGACAGGGGAAGGACAGCCCCAGCATTTT. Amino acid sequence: CASSERGTGEGQPQHF.

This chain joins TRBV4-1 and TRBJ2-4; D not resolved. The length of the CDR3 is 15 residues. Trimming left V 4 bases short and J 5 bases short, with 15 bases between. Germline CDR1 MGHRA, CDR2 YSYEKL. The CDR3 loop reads CASSRIEVAENIQYF. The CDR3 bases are TGCGCCAGCAGCCGAATCGAAGTGGCGGAAAACATTCAGTACTTC.

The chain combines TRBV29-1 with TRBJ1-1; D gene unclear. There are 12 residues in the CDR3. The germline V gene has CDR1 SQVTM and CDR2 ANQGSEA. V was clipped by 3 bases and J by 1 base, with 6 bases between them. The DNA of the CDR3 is TGCAGCGTTGACCCCAGGAACACTGAAGCTTTCTTT. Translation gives CSVDPRNTEAFF.

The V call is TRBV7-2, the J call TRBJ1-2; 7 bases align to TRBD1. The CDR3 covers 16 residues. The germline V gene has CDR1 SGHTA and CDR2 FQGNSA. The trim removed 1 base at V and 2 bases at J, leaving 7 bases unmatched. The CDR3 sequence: CASSLGLGQANYGYTF. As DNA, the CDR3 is TGTGCCAGCAGCTTAGGGCTAGGACAGGCGAACTATGGCTACACCTTC.

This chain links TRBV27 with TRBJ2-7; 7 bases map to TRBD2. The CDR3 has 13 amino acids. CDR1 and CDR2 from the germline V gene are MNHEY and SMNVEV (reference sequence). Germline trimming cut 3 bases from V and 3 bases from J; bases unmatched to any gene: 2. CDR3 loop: CASSFRGGYEQYV. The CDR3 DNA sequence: TGTGCCAGCAGTTTCCGCGGGGGCTACGAGCAGTACGTC.

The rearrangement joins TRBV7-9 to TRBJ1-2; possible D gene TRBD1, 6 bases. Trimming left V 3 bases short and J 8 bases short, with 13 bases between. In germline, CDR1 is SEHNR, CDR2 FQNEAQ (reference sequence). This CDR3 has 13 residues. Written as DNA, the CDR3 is TGTGCCAGCAGCTTTCCAGGGGAGTCCGGCTACACCTTC. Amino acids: CASSFPGESGYTF.

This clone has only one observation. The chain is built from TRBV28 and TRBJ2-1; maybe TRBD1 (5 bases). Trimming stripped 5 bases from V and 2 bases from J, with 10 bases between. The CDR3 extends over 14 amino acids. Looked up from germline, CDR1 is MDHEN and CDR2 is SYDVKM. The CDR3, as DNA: TGTGCCAGCAGTAGACAGCCCACCTACAATGAGCAGTTCTTC. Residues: CASSRQPTYNEQFF.